Sequencing of this T cell receptor beta chain was carried out in a study of T cell repertoires in cytomegalovirus infection. TCRdb passed the reads through MiXCR, listing each CDR3 protein once. The sample records approximately 76,000 distinct CDR3 sequences, 40% being singletons. In its sample, this clonotype was seen many times. Its antigen is still unknown. CDR3 length equals 15 residues. Trimming removed 6 bases from V and 0 bases from J, with 12 bases in between. CDR1 and CDR2 from the germline V gene are MNHNS and SASEGT. The origin of this receptor is a human donor in good health (CMV status not recorded). Some clones in this sample may be carry-over from other donors' samples. Sample: CD8+ T cells from cultured PBMCs, taken from culture after CMV antigen stimulation. The chain uses TRBV6-1 and TRBJ1-5; TRBD1 might be the D (6 bases). CDR3 DNA: TGTGCCAGCAGCCACGGACAGCATAGCAATCAGCCCCAGCATTTT. Translating it yields CASSHGQHSNQPQHF.